This section outlines one T cell receptor beta chain sequence together with its context. This CDR3 region has 14 residues. Trimming shortened V by 3 bases and J by 2 bases, and 9 bases separated the two germline ends. Germline CDR1 reads LGHNT; CDR2 reads FRNRAP. Only in-frame clones appear in the TCRdb table, and some are missing; sequencing was by immunoSEQ multiplex PCR. This table has 15,000 to 20,000 clones, more than 65% appearing once. This sample stems from a study of tumour-infiltrating T cells in Burkitt lymphoma. Whole-study context: Survival, overall and progression-free, tracked with productive clonality.

This clonotype was obtained from a human donor with diffuse large B-cell lymphoma. This rearrangement joins TRBV12-5 to TRBJ2-3, with a weak D call TRBD1 (5 bases). The sequenced sample was tumor tissue. Written as DNA, the CDR3 is TGTGCTAGTGGTTTTCAGGGTCCCACAGATACGCAGTATTTT. Its translation: CASGFQGPTDTQYF.